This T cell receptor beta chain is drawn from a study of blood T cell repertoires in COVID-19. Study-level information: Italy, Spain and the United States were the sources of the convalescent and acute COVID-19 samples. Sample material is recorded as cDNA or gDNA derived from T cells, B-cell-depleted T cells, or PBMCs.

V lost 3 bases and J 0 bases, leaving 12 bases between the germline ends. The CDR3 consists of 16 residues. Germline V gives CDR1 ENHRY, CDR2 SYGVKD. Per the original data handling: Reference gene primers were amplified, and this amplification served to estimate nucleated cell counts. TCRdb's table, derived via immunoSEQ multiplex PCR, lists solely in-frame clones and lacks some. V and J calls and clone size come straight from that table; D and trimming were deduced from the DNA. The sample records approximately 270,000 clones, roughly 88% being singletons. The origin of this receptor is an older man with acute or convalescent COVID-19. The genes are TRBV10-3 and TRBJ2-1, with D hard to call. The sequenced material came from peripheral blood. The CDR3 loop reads CAISDPVSGSYNEQFF. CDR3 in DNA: TGTGCCATCAGTGATCCGGTTTCAGGCTCCTACAATGAGCAGTTCTTC.